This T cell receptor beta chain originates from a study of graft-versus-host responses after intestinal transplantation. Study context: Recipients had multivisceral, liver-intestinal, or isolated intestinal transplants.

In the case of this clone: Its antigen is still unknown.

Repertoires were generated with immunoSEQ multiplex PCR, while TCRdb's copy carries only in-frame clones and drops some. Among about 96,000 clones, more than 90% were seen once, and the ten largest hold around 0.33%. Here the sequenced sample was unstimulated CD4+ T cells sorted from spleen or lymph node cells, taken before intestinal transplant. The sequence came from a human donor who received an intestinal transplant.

CDR3 sequence (DNA): TGTGCCAGCAGTCCTCTGGGGCAAATCGGCTCCTACGAGCAGTACTTC. Amino acid sequence: CASSPLGQIGSYEQYF. The rearrangement joins TRBV27 to TRBJ2-7, with a possible D match to TRBD1 (5 bases). Per the germline V gene, CDR1 is MNHEY and CDR2 is SMNVEV (reference sequence). V lost 5 bases to trimming and J lost 0 bases, with 17 bases between them. The CDR3 extends over 16 amino acids.